This TCR beta chain was found in a study of metastatic and nonmetastatic thyroid tumors. Study-level background: Both malignant and benign thyroid patients supplied peripheral blood and tumor or nodule tissue samples, across which the repertoires of these patients were then compared.

Whole-study findings and limits: Malignant thyroid tumors reportedly exceeded benign nodules significantly in TCR beta diversity, with the difference appearing in blood and tumor.

Notes on this clone: Its specificity is unknown. Mismatch with germline at one junction end may stem from a read error.

Patients were all untreated before their thyroid surgery. Per the authors' pipeline: A classifier of distant metastasis in papillary thyroid cancer was built from CDR3 differences (across clinicopathological groups). TCRdb redid the clone calls on the PCR reads using MiXCR. None of the V and J calls come from the authors' own analysis; TCRdb made them. The table shows over 70,000 clones, with more than 15% occurring only once. This CDR3 region has 13 residues. Germline V gives CDR1 GTSNPN, CDR2 SVGIG (reference sequence). The sample was blood. This clonotype was sampled from a female donor with papillary thyroid cancer or a benign thyroid nodule (not recorded which). Some clones in this sample may be carry-over from other donors' samples. The chain joins TRBV30 to TRBJ2-7, with 8 bases aligning to TRBD2. CDR3 nucleotide sequence: TGTTCCTGCAGTCGCGCGGGGGGATCCGAGCAGTACTTC. Translation gives CSCSRAGGSEQYF.